This T cell receptor beta chain was profiled in a study of spatial heterogeneity in lung cancer. Findings of the study overall: Mutation counts in tumors were tracked by counts of expanded intratumoral alpha and beta TCRs. Ubiquitous expanded TCR counts tracked ubiquitous nonsynonymous mutations, and regional counts tracked regional ones.

On each TCR cDNA molecule, a unique molecular identifier was present. TCRdb recomputed calls from the 5' RACE reads with MiXCR, one row per CDR3 protein. The table lists about 6,000 distinct CDR3 sequences, roughly 15% of them singletons. The CDR3 extends over 11 amino acids. Germline V CDR1 and CDR2: MDHEN, SYDVKM. Trimming removed 6 bases at V and 5 bases at J, with 6 bases between. This clonotype was recorded many times. Its antigen is as yet unknown. Time point here: sample taken at primary tumor resection. Samples were obtained from some 70 donors, all untreated early-stage non-small cell lung cancer patients. Whole RNA, isolated from tumor, nontumor lung or frozen PBMC, was sequenced without prior sorting.

The chain recombines TRBV28 with TRBJ2-3; D remains ambiguous. Sequences were derived from lung tumor tissue, sampled at surgery. The receptor was derived from a male donor with early-stage non-small cell lung cancer. Written as DNA, the CDR3 is TGTGCCAGCAGGACGAGAGATACGCAGTATTTT. Residues: CASRTRDTQYF. The whole variable domain, filled in from reference TRBV28 and TRBJ2-3, reads DVKVTQSSRYLVKRTGEKVFLECVQDMDHENMFWYRQDPGLGLRLIYFSYDVKMKEKGDIPEGYSVSREKKERFSLILESASTNQTSMYLCASRTRDTQYFGPGTRLTVL.